This record covers a single T cell receptor (beta chain). These data are taken from a study of blood T cells in healthy people across ages. For the second PCR, which ran for about 7 to 11 cycles, a sample-barcoded 5' primer and a J-beta primer mix were used. TCRdb redid the calling of the 5' RACE reads with MiXCR, one entry per CDR3 protein. The data show nearly 1 million distinct CDR3 sequences, roughly half seen once. Extraction of total RNA produced a minimum of 5.5 micrograms from each sample. The receptor was isolated from a woman aged 60 to 75 in good health. The sequencing sample was made of blood.

The CDR3 DNA is TGCAGTGCTCGGACAGGGGTGGGCTACGAGCAGTACTTC. This sequence encodes CSARTGVGYEQYF. The chain joins TRBV20-1 to TRBJ2-7, with TRBD1 matching 9 bases. Germline CDR1 is DFQATT and CDR2 is SNEGSKA (reference sequence). This CDR3 comprises 13 residues. The junction had 5 bases not matched to a gene; V was cut back by 5 bases and J by 3 bases.